Listed here are 11 T cell receptor beta chains from one sample, sequenced in a study of T cells in localized non-small cell lung cancer. TCRdb's copy holds only in-frame clones and misses some; the assay was immunoSEQ multiplex PCR. The sample contains tens of thousands of clones, 84% of which appear only once. The sequenced sample was peripheral blood, obtained before any cancer treatment. The receptor source for this set is a man aged 40 to 70 with stage I lung adenocarcinoma.

The gene calls are TRBV7-8 and TRBJ2-3, with 9 bases that match TRBD2. CDR3 size: 17 residues. Trimming took 2 bases from V and 2 from J; bases not matched to a gene: 8. The germline V gene encodes CDR1 SGHVS and CDR2 FQNEAQ. The CDR3: CASSLSAAGGPTDTQYF. The CDR3 coding sequence is TGTGCCAGCAGCTTATCCGCGGCGGGGGGGCCCACAGATACGCAGTATTTT.

This chain's CDR3 is CASSASGTGPLGTGELFF. The CDR3 nucleotides are TGTGCCAGCAGCGCTTCCGGGACAGGGCCCTTAGGCACCGGGGAGCTGTTTTTT. The chain recombines TRBV7-3 with TRBJ2-2; 9 bases agree with TRBD1. The CDR3 spans 18 residues. V was pared by 5 bases and J by 4 bases, with 14 bases of the junction left unmatched. Germline CDR1 SGHTA, CDR2 FQGTGA. The complete variable domain, with remaining parts taken from reference TRBV7-3 and TRBJ2-2, reads GAGVSQTPSNKVTEKGKYVELRCDPISGHTALYWYRQSLGQGPEFLIYFQGTGAADDSGLPNDRFFAVRPEGSVSTLKIQRTERGDSAVYLCASSASGTGPLGTGELFFGEGSRLTVL.

The rearrangement links TRBV7-9 to TRBJ1-1, with TRBD1 matching over 9 bases. Germline V gene data show CDR1 as SEHNR and CDR2 as FQNEAQ (reference sequence). V gave up 3 bases and J gave up 3 bases; unmatched junction bases: 5. The CDR3 extends over 15 amino acids. The CDR3 DNA reads TGTGCCAGCAGCTTCACAGGGGGCTTGGACACTGAAGCTTTCTTT. Translation gives CASSFTGGLDTEAFF.

The rearrangement joins TRBV11-3 to TRBJ2-1; D ambiguous. The V end lost 5 bases, the J end lost 9 bases, and 8 bases lay between the germline ends. The CDR3 sequence is 11 residues long. CDR1 is SGHNT and CDR2 is YENEEA in the germline V gene. The CDR3 protein is CASSPDGEQFF. DNA of the CDR3: TGTGCCAGCAGCCCGGACGGTGAGCAGTTCTTC.

This chain connects TRBV6-1 to TRBJ2-3; the D is unclear. Deletions cut 5 bases from V and 0 bases from J, with 6 bases between. The CDR3 runs 13 residues. The germline V gene encodes CDR1 MNHNS and CDR2 SASEGT. The CDR3 nucleotides are TGTGCCAGCAGTCCGGACAGCACAGATACGCAGTATTTT. Translating gives CASSPDSTDTQYF.

The V call is TRBV20-1, the J call TRBJ2-1, with unresolved D. V lost 6 bases and J lost 3, with 6 bases in between. This CDR3 region has 11 residues. Germline CDR1 is DFQATT and CDR2 is SNEGSKA (reference sequence). The CDR3 nucleotides are TGCAGTGCCCCCGACTACAATGAGCAGTTCTTC. Its translation is CSAPDYNEQFF.

The gene calls are TRBV19 and TRBJ1-2; 9 bases align to TRBD1. Per the germline V gene, CDR1 is LNHDA and CDR2 is SQIVND (reference sequence). V was clipped by 7 bases and J by 8 bases; unmatched bases: 14. CDR3 size: 15 residues. The CDR3 nucleotides read TGTGCCAGTACCGCTACGCCTGACAGGGGGTGGGGCTACACCTTC. Amino acid sequence: CASTATPDRGWGYTF.

The V and J genes are TRBV2 and TRBJ2-7, with D perhaps matching TRBD2 (7 bases). Germline CDR1 and CDR2: SNHLY and FYNNEI. There are 15 residues in the CDR3. With 6 bases removed from V and 0 bases from J, the gap between germline ends came to 15 bases. The CDR3 loop is CASRGAGDYSYEQYF. The CDR3 nucleotides are TGTGCCAGCAGGGGAGCAGGGGACTACTCCTACGAGCAGTACTTC.

The chain uses TRBV4-1 and TRBJ2-5; D gene uncertain. The CDR3 totals 14 residues. The germline CDR1 and CDR2 sequences are MGHRA and YSYEKL. V was pared by 3 bases and J by 2 bases, with 10 bases between. CDR3 residues: CASSQLADQETQYF. The CDR3 nucleotides are TGCGCCAGCAGCCAGCTGGCAGATCAAGAGACCCAGTACTTC.

This chain uses TRBV9 with TRBJ2-7; 9 nucleotides agree with TRBD2. Germline V gives CDR1 SGDLS, CDR2 YYNGEE. CDR3 length equals 14 residues. Losses at the gene ends were 4 bases for V and 2 bases for J; bases not matched to a gene: 4. CDR3 protein: CASSNERGAYEQYF. The CDR3 DNA reads TGTGCCAGCAGCAACGAGCGGGGGGCCTACGAGCAGTACTTC.

The rearrangement uses TRBV4-3 and TRBJ2-3, with D perhaps matching TRBD1 or TRBD2 (7 bases each). CDR3 length: 14 amino acids. Germline V lookup: CDR1 LGHNA, CDR2 YSLEER. V was pared by 5 bases and J by 4 bases, with 13 bases between. The CDR3 DNA reads TGCGCCAGCAGCTCAGGGGGGGTAGCAGATACGCAGTATTTT. It yields the protein CASSSGGVADTQYF.